This entry concerns a single T cell receptor (beta chain). Its antigen is currently unknown. Only in-frame clones appear in the TCRdb table, and some are missing; sequencing was by immunoSEQ multiplex PCR. The sample shows around 70,000 clones, approximately 84% of them seen only once. This sample was included in a study of T cells in localized non-small cell lung cancer. Overall study findings and caveats: Adjacent lung had a median around 60 of the 100 largest tumor clones. Overall survival was longer when the density of T cells in the blood was higher. Maximal T cell clonality occurred in uninvolved adjacent lung, with tumor ranking below it.

The ends were cut back, 9 bases at V and 13 bases at J, with 9 bases in the middle. The CDR3 length is 8 residues. The germline gives CDR1 MNHNY, CDR2 SVGAGI (reference sequence). The genes are TRBV6-6 and TRBJ1-2; D unclear. The sample in question was peripheral blood, obtained before any cancer treatment. This receptor was identified in a female donor over 55 with stage I lung adenocarcinoma. Here the CDR3 DNA reads TGTGCCAGTGGAGGTTCCACCTTC. This translates into CASGGSTF.